The clone carrying this TCR beta chain was observed many times. As yet, its antigen is unknown. Time point: newly diagnosed GD, antithyroid drugs for less than 3 months. RNA isolated from PBMCs was used to make the TCR library. According to the study, TCR beta libraries were built with iRepertoire HTBI primers and CDR3-region Arm-PCR. TCRdb ran MiXCR on the multiplex PCR reads and lists one entry per CDR3 protein. The sample records 400,000 to 650,000 distinct CDR3 sequences, about 16% being singletons. V shed 2 bases and J shed 8 bases, with 19 bases lying between them. Germline V lookup: CDR1 SGHAT, CDR2 FQNNGV. The CDR3 spans 16 residues. The sample belongs to a study of regulatory T cells in long-lasting Graves disease. Study overall: Newly diagnosed Graves' patients had taken antithyroid drugs under 3 months. The study's findings and limits: Persistent-disease Graves' patients showed less TCR diversity than new cases.

This sample also appeared in a second study, on T cells in Graves' hyperthyroidism and ophthalmopathy. That paper states: The study left out patients who had uncontrolled infection, other autoimmune disease, pregnancy or lactation. Most clonotypes that expanded in the thyroid above 0.001 also showed up in blood.

The V call is TRBV11-2, the J call TRBJ2-1, with D possibly being TRBD1 (5 bases). The receptor's source is a woman aged 35 to 60 with Graves disease. This material consisted of peripheral blood mononuclear cells (PBMCs), taken at new diagnosis, from a patient treated with antithyroid drugs. CDR3 amino acids: CASSLLRDLIRDEQFF. The DNA of the CDR3 is TGTGCCAGCAGCTTACTCAGGGATCTAATACGGGATGAGCAGTTCTTC.